The 27 T cell receptor beta chains in this list originate from one sample, sequenced in a study of blood T cells in healthy people across ages. Primers used in a second PCR of about 7 to 11 cycles were a sample-barcoded 5' primer and a J-beta primer mix. In TCRdb, the 5' RACE reads were re-called with MiXCR into one record per CDR3 protein. The sample holds approximately 900,000 distinct CDR3 sequences, roughly 52% seen once. Sequenced sample: blood. Receptors originate from a young man in good health.

Comments on this clonotype: As the CDR3 is not closed by the conserved phenylalanine or tryptophan, this likely results from a read error. This chain joins TRBV29-1 and TRBJ2-5, with TRBD2 matching over 11 bases. With V trimmed by 1 base and J by 2 bases, 6 bases remained unmatched. From germline, CDR1 is SQVTM and CDR2 ANQGSEA. The CDR3 covers 16 residues. CDR3 coding DNA: TGCAGCGTTGAAGGGGCTAGCGGGGGGTTTCAAGAGACCCAGTACTTA. It is translated as CSVEGASGGFQETQYL.

The gene calls are TRBV7-2 and TRBJ2-7; D unclear. V dropped 5 bases and J dropped 3 bases, with 11 bases sitting between them. The length of the CDR3 is 13 residues. Germline V gene lookup returns CDR1 SGHTA and CDR2 FQGNSA. In DNA, the CDR3 is TGTGCCAGCAGCGCCGGTATTCTCTACGAGCAGTACTTC. This gives the protein CASSAGILYEQYF.

The chain recombines TRBV14 with TRBJ1-2, with no clear D. The CDR3 contains 14 residues. Between the trimmed V and J ends, which lost 0 bases and 5 bases, there was a span of 10 bases. Germline V lookup: CDR1 SGHDN, CDR2 FVKESK. In DNA, the CDR3 is TGTGCCAGCAGCCAAGAGTCTATGGAGTATGGCTACACCTTC. Translating gives CASSQESMEYGYTF.

The chain links TRBV29-1 to TRBJ2-7; D is undetermined. The CDR3 loop spans 12 amino acids. With 8 bases removed from V and 3 bases from J, the gap between germline ends came to 14 bases. The germline CDR1 and CDR2 sequences are SQVTM and ANQGSEA. CDR3 coding DNA: TGCAGCTGCCAAGGGTTTGGCTACGAGCAGTACTTC. Its translation: CSCQGFGYEQYF.

The V and J genes are TRBV7-9 and TRBJ2-1; 12 bases agree with TRBD2. CDR3 length: 17 amino acids. Germline lookup yields CDR1 SEHNR and CDR2 FQNEAQ (reference sequence). V lost 2 bases, J lost 6 bases, and 8 bases stayed unmatched. In DNA, the CDR3 is TGTGCCAGCAGCTTAATTACCCTAGCGGGGGGGCTCAATGAGCAGTTCTTC. Translation: CASSLITLAGGLNEQFF. Complete variable domain (other parts from reference TRBV7-9 and TRBJ2-1): DTGVSQNPRHKITKRGQNVTFRCDPISEHNRLYWYRQTLGQGPEFLTYFQNEAQLEKSRLLSDRFSAERPKGSFSTLEIQRTEQGDSAMYLCASSLITLAGGLNEQFFGPGTRLTVL.

A single count supports this clonotype. Compared with germline, one end of the junction differs, possibly owing to a read error. This chain links TRBV3-1 with TRBJ1-6, with TRBD1 as a possible D gene (6 bases). CDR3 length: 13 residues. CDR1 is LGHDT and CDR2 is YNNKEL in the germline V gene (reference sequence). Here the CDR3 reads CATSQSGGSPLHF. CDR3 coding DNA: TGTGCCACCAGCCAATCTGGGGGCTCACCCCTCCACTTT.

The V and J genes are TRBV7-2 and TRBJ1-5; D gene ambiguous. V gave up 5 bases and J gave up 3 bases, with 14 bases separating them. This CDR3 has 15 residues. Germline loops: CDR1 SGHTA, CDR2 FQGNSA. The CDR3: CASSLRRQLNQPQHF. DNA for the CDR3: TGTGCCAGCAGCCTCCGAAGGCAACTCAATCAGCCCCAGCATTTT.

The chain carries TRBV5-5 and TRBJ2-1; perhaps TRBD2 as D (6 bases). Per germline, CDR1 SGHKS and CDR2 YYEKEE (reference sequence). This CDR3 is 16 amino acids long. V lost 4 bases, J lost 1 base, and 15 bases lay in between. The CDR3 here is CASSRDGGSSYNEQFF. CDR3 coding DNA: TGTGCCAGCAGCCGCGACGGGGGTTCTTCCTACAATGAGCAGTTCTTC.

The chain joins TRBV6-1 to TRBJ1-2, with 7 bases that match TRBD1. V lost 2 bases, J lost 5 bases, and 11 bases stayed unmatched. In germline, CDR1 is MNHNS, CDR2 SASEGT. CDR3 length: 16 residues. The CDR3 nucleotides read TGTGCCAGCAGTGAAAGCTTCGACAGGGCGCTATATGGCTACACCTTC. Encoded protein: CASSESFDRALYGYTF.

This clonotype showed up many times. This chain joins TRBV7-9 and TRBJ2-7; D unclear. CDR1 is SEHNR, CDR2 FQNEAQ, per germline (reference sequence). Deletions cut 6 bases from V and 6 bases from J, with 12 bases between. The CDR3 is 12 residues long. CDR3 bases: TGTGCCAGCAGTTCCGGCGGTCGCGAGCAGTACTTC. It codes for CASSSGGREQYF.

The chain carries TRBV4-1 and TRBJ2-7; D remains ambiguous. The last part of the DNA fits TRBJ2-5 better; the J call may be wrong. Germline CDR1 reads MGHRA; CDR2 reads YSYEKL. This CDR3 has 14 amino acids. The DNA for the CDR3 is TGCGCCAGCAGCCAAGTTCTAAACCAAGAGACCCAGTACTTC. This encodes CASSQVLNQETQYF.

This chain connects TRBV7-9 to TRBJ2-1; 7 bases fit TRBD1. CDR1 and CDR2 from the germline V gene are SEHNR and FQNEAQ (reference sequence). The CDR3 spans 16 residues. The junction had 10 bases not matched to a gene; V was cut back by 3 bases and J by 5 bases. This chain's CDR3 is CASSFPVRTGDNEQFF. In nucleotides, the CDR3 is TGTGCCAGCAGCTTCCCTGTACGGACAGGAGACAATGAGCAGTTCTTC.

The chain combines TRBV4-3 with TRBJ2-3; 11 nucleotides align to TRBD2. Germline loops: CDR1 LGHNA, CDR2 YSLEER. The CDR3 loop spans 15 amino acids. V was pared by 0 bases and J by 5 bases, with 1 base of the junction left unmatched. The CDR3 sequence is CASSQDGTSGDTQYF. As DNA, the CDR3 is TGCGCCAGCAGCCAAGACGGGACTAGCGGAGATACGCAGTATTTT.

This clonotype occurred once. The V and J genes are TRBV24-1 and TRBJ1-2; D is unresolved. Germline V gene sequence: CDR1 KGHDR, CDR2 SFDVKD. V was cut by 4 bases and J by 2 bases, with 7 bases left in between. The CDR3 has 13 amino acids. CDR3 sequence: CATSEARNYGYTF. The DNA of the CDR3 is TGTGCCACCAGTGAGGCCAGGAACTATGGCTACACCTTC.

This clonotype was seen a few times. The V gene is TRBV6-1, the J gene TRBJ2-3; 7 bases are a match to TRBD1. V trimming: 1 base; J trimming: 2 bases; junction bases outside the gene matches: 3. CDR1 MNHNS and CDR2 SASEGT come from the germline V gene. The CDR3 extends over 15 amino acids. The CDR3 spells CASSEGTGITDTQYF. CDR3 coding DNA: TGTGCCAGCAGTGAAGGGACAGGAATCACAGATACGCAGTATTTT.

About this clonotype: A junction end diverges from the germline sequence, so it may reflect a read error. This sequence joins TRBV2 and TRBJ2-7; D possibly uses TRBD1 or TRBD2 (5 bases each). CDR1 is SNHLY, CDR2 FYNNEI, per germline. There are 16 residues in the CDR3. The CDR3 loop is CAGSEGTRVPFYEQNF. The DNA of the CDR3 is TGTGCCGGCAGTGAGGGGACCAGGGTACCTTTCTACGAGCAGAACTTC. The full variable domain, its missing parts supplied by reference TRBV2 and TRBJ2-7, is EPEVTQTPSHQVTQMGQEVILRCVPISNHLYFYWYRQILGQKVEFLVSFYNNEISEKSEIFDDQFSVERPDGSNFTLKIRSTKLEDSAMYFCAGSEGTRVPFYEQNFGPGTRLTVT.

This clonotype has only a few counts. The chain employs TRBV7-9 and TRBJ2-7; D perhaps matches TRBD2 (5 bases). The germline V gene has CDR1 SEHNR and CDR2 FQNEAQ (reference sequence). The CDR3 is 18 amino acids. The V end was cut by 1 base, the J end by 3 bases, with 22 bases between. CDR3 DNA: TGTGCCAGCAGCTTAGTCGGACTCTCAATTCGGGAAAACTACGAGCAGTACTTC. This translates into CASSLVGLSIRENYEQYF.

The CDR3 bases are TGTGCCAGCAGCCGGGAGGTCACAGGGTCAAACAATGAGCAGTTCTTC. Its protein is CASSREVTGSNNEQFF. The chain uses TRBV7-9 and TRBJ2-1, with D tentatively TRBD2 (7 bases). There are 16 residues in the CDR3. Germline V gene sequence: CDR1 SEHNR, CDR2 FQNEAQ (reference sequence). V lost 5 bases, J lost 5 bases, and 19 bases lay in between.

This sequence joins TRBV7-2 and TRBJ2-7; 7 bases fit TRBD1. Per germline, CDR1 SGHTA and CDR2 FQGNSA. V lost 6 bases, J lost 5 bases, and 13 bases stayed unmatched. This CDR3 comprises 15 residues. DNA for the CDR3: TGTGCCAGCAGGTACGCCGGGACAGACTCTGACGAGCAGTACTTC. Translating gives CASRYAGTDSDEQYF.

This clonotype was recorded a few times. CDR3 DNA sequence: TGTGCCGGACCTTTGGCGCGGGGGGTCCAAGAGACCCAGTACTTC. Residues: CAGPLARGVQETQYF. V and J are TRBV28 and TRBJ2-5, with 8 bases fitting TRBD2. This CDR3 comprises 15 residues. The junction had 12 bases not matched to a gene; V was cut back by 11 bases and J by 1 base. Germline V CDR1 and CDR2: MDHEN, SYDVKM.

This clonotype was detected a few times. The chain recombines TRBV3-1 with TRBJ2-1, with D perhaps matching TRBD2 (5 bases). Germline V gene lookup returns CDR1 LGHDT and CDR2 YNNKEL (reference sequence). The V and J ends lost 6 bases and 0 bases respectively, with 18 bases between them. The CDR3 sequence is 17 residues long. CDR3 nucleotides: TGTGCCAGCAGATCCGAGGGCGGGCGGGTCTCCTACAATGAGCAGTTCTTC. It encodes CASRSEGGRVSYNEQFF.

The rearrangement links TRBV6-2 or TRBV6-3 to TRBJ2-1; TRBD2 might be the D (5 bases). Germline V lookup: CDR1 MNHEY, CDR2 SVGEGT. This CDR3 comprises 12 residues. The CDR3 loop is CVSTGSYNEQFF. For the CDR3, the DNA is TGTGTTTCGACGGGGTCCTACAATGAGCAGTTCTTC.

There are a few counts of this clonotype. The genes are TRBV7-9 and TRBJ1-5, with TRBD1 as a possible D gene (6 bases). CDR1 is SEHNR and CDR2 is FQNEAQ in the germline V gene (reference sequence). The germline V and J ends were trimmed by 0 bases and 7 bases, with 13 bases remaining between them. This CDR3 contains 15 residues. The CDR3 DNA is TGTGCCAGCAGCTTAGCAGGGGGGCTCGGGCAGCCCCAGCATTTT. This translates into CASSLAGGLGQPQHF.

V is TRBV6-6 and J is TRBJ1-2, with D possibly matching TRBD1 (5 bases). The CDR3 has 15 residues. With 0 bases removed from V and 1 base from J, the gap between germline ends came to 9 bases. Germline V CDR1 and CDR2: MNHNY, SVGAGI (reference sequence). CDR3 sequence (DNA): TGTGCCAGCAGTTACTCGGGCAGGGATAACTATGGCTACACCTTC. It encodes CASSYSGRDNYGYTF.

The CDR3 spells CASSDNTGDNEQFF. In DNA form, the CDR3 reads TGTGCCAGCAGCGACAATACAGGGGACAATGAGCAGTTCTTC. J is TRBJ2-1 and V is TRBV7-9; 7 nucleotides agree with TRBD1. The CDR3 spans 14 residues. Germline V gene sequence: CDR1 SEHNR, CDR2 FQNEAQ (reference sequence). Unmatched junction bases numbered 6, after V lost 5 bases and J lost 5 bases.

The genes are TRBV2 and TRBJ2-1; 9 bases match TRBD1. Germline-derived CDR1 and CDR2 are SNHLY and FYNNEI. The CDR3 covers 15 residues. The trim removed 7 bases at V and 3 bases at J, leaving 7 bases unmatched. CDR3 loop: CASMERGQGYNEQFF. The CDR3 region has the DNA TGTGCCAGCATGGAACGGGGACAGGGCTACAATGAGCAGTTCTTC.

J is TRBJ2-5 and V is TRBV6-2 or TRBV6-3, with 9 bases identical to TRBD2. Unmatched junction bases numbered 5, after V lost 5 bases and J lost 4 bases. In germline, CDR1 is MNHEY, CDR2 SVGEGT. CDR3 size: 14 residues. In DNA, the CDR3 is TGTGCCAGCAGTAGACTAGCGGCTGGAGAGACCCAGTACTTC. Translation gives CASSRLAAGETQYF.